This note documents a single T cell receptor beta chain sequence. Its antigen is unknown. The record originates from a study of T-cell reconstitution after alpha-beta-depleted transplantation in children. Preparation of the TCRbeta library used unique molecular identifiers. TCRdb called the PCR reads again in MiXCR, with one record for every CDR3 protein. The data show about 240,000 distinct CDR3 sequences, roughly a quarter seen once. The CDR3 totals 15 residues. Germline-derived CDR1 and CDR2 are MDHEN and SYDVKM. The germline V and J ends were trimmed by 4 bases and 2 bases, with 15 bases remaining between them. The study, taken as a whole, reports: It was newly produced T cells that mostly accounted for T-cell counts and diversity one year after transplant. Several hundred expanded graft clones reportedly gave rise to the alpha-beta T cells present about two months after transplant.

Material: PBMCs, obtained before TCRalphabeta/CD19-depleted stem cell transplant. The chain joins TRBV28 to TRBJ2-7; maybe TRBD2 (6 bases). This receptor was obtained from a girl aged 2 to 10 with Fanconi anemia, due to receive a stem cell transplant. The CDR3 loop reads CASSSGRRGPYEQYF. CDR3 nucleotide sequence: TGTGCCAGCAGTTCTGGGAGGCGGGGACCCTACGAGCAGTACTTC.